This TCR beta chain was identified in a study of Ad26.COV2.S vaccination and SARS-CoV-2 variants. Regarding the study as a whole: Placebo and vaccine recipients had non-spike TCR breadth that was similar.

Germline V CDR1 and CDR2: MNHEY, SMNVEV (reference sequence). The CDR3 covers 16 residues. V gave up 2 bases and J gave up 1 base, with 14 bases separating them. Profiling relied on immunoSEQ multiplex PCR, and the TCRdb table lists in-frame clones only, not all of them. Of some 450,000 clones listed, roughly 88% are singletons. On this clone: The antigen remains unidentified.

The treatment here: roughly 20 received Ad26.COV2.S at low or high dose, single or two shots; about five received placebo; per-sample allocation not given. Material that was analyzed had been drawn on day 63 after the first vaccine or placebo injection. The gene calls are TRBV27 and TRBJ1-1; perhaps TRBD1 as D (6 bases). This clonotype was sampled from a person between 18 and 60 years old who received the Ad26.COV2.S COVID-19 vaccine or a placebo. Sample: peripheral blood, taken in a trial of Ad26.COV2.S vaccine versus placebo. The CDR3 DNA reads TGTGCCAGCAGTTTAACAGGGTTGAAGTCGAACACTGAAGCTTTCTTT. Translated, it gives CASSLTGLKSNTEAFF.